This paragraph covers one T cell receptor beta chain sequence. This clone occurred once. Its antigen remains unidentified. Base qualities were left out, and no much larger clone turns up one base away. The data were taken from a study of shared T cell receptors in the human thymus (dated by TCRdb to the early 2020s). With regard to the full study: The study examined how the human thymus generates shared, self-reactive T-cell receptor alpha chains.

Library generation was performed with the immunoSEQ multiplex PCR assay. Sourced from immuneACCESS, this table was stored by TCRdb with only in-frame sequences that have V and J called. A share of the clones is absent; for the studies checked, an unresolved V gene accounts for under half, and the remainder has no known explanation. Counted in this sample were about 500,000 clones; around 78% of them appeared once. 0.013% of the sample is held by the ten biggest clonotypes. The germline V gene specifies LGHNT as CDR1 and FRNRAP as CDR2. Trimming removed 0 bases from V and 3 bases from J; the gene matches leave 12 bases unexplained. Counted from cysteine to phenylalanine, this CDR3 has 18 amino acids. Only the CDR3 portion is preserved as DNA: 54 bases, with reading frame beginning at the first base. The sample was also reused in another study, on human thymus T cells. As the second paper documents: The donors were immunologically healthy infants in Finland who had open corrective cardiac surgery for congenital heart defects. Thymus tissue was obtained as surgical resects removed during corrective cardiac surgery. Usage of V and J gene segments appeared to be biased in both the thymic and the peripheral blood repertoires. The related research reported highly overlapping thymic TCR repertoires among unrelated individuals. The study characterized TCR alpha and beta repertoires from eight infant thymus samples and a few related peripheral blood samples. The infant donors were roughly 7 to 244 days old, and the cohort included several males and a couple of females. After being mechanically released from the tissue, thymocytes were kept at -70 degrees C in pellets of roughly 10-33 million cells. Genomic DNA was extracted from frozen cell pellets with a QIAsymphony instrument. TCRB and TCRAD loci were amplified from a standardized quantity of quality-controlled genomic DNA using the immunoSEQ multiplex PCR assay. Amplicons spanned the V(D)J region at a length sufficient to cover the CDR3 and identify V and J genes. Amplicon sequencing was performed on an Illumina platform through the commercial immunoSEQ service. Primer bias and sequencing errors were corrected as previously described, and TCRAD and TCRB were defined on the basis of the IMGT database. The repertoires were analysed using immunoSEQ Analyzer 3.0 and VDJTools for basic statistics, V/J segment usage, diversity estimates, rarefaction and pairwise overlap. To estimate diversity, the Chao1, ChaoE, Efron-Thisted, Shannon and inverse Simpson indices were applied, and diversity was also estimated on datasets down-sampled to the smallest sample. Repertoire overlap was determined by strict matching of CDR3 nucleotide sequence, V gene and J gene, and Jaccard-based multidimensional scaling clustering was applied. Thymus samples yielded on average approximately 860,000 unique TCRB clonotypes, compared with 75,000 to 85,000 from blood samples.

The chain is encoded by TRBV12-5 joined to TRBJ2-7, with 9 central nucleotides matching TRBD1. Specimen: thymocytes. This clonotype originated in a boy younger than two with a congenital heart defect. Donor details come from another sample of the same person, matched by shared clones. The bases read TGTGCTAGTGGTTTGGTTCACATGACAGGGGGAGGCAACTACGAGCAGTACTTC. Translated, this is CASGLVHMTGGGNYEQYF.